A single sample is the source of the 16 T cell receptor beta chains below, sequenced in a study of cytomegalovirus exposure and HLA in healthy donors. In the PCR, 60 Vbeta and 13 Jbeta primers were used. Sequencing was performed with immunoSEQ multiplex PCR; in TCRdb, only in-frame clones are kept and a portion is missing. Of 150,000 to 200,000 clones detected, roughly 73% appear once; the ten largest clones hold about 1.5%. Sequencing was done on a sample of PBMCs. These receptors came from a woman aged 25 to 39 in good health and CMV-seronegative.

The CDR3 nucleotides are TGCGCCAGCAGCCTCGAAGGGACAGGGAACACTGAAGCTTTCTTT. Translation: CASSLEGTGNTEAFF. The chain recombines TRBV4-1 with TRBJ1-1, with TRBD1 identical over 8 bases. Germline CDR1 reads MGHRA; CDR2 reads YSYEKL. J lost 1 base, V lost 4 bases, and 5 bases had no gene match. The CDR3 totals 15 residues.

V gene TRBV15 combines with J gene TRBJ2-7; no definite D call. The CDR3 totals 13 residues. The V end was cut by 1 base, the J end by 4 bases, with 8 bases between. Germline V CDR1 and CDR2: LNHNV, YYDKDF (reference sequence). The DNA for the CDR3 is TGTGCCACCAGCAGAGGTCAACTTTACGAGCAGTACTTC. Translated: CATSRGQLYEQYF.

The chain is built from TRBV4-2 and TRBJ2-5; D may be TRBD2 (5 bases). The CDR3 has 14 residues. Trimming pared 1 base from V and 7 bases from J, leaving 13 bases between. CDR1 is LGHNA and CDR2 is YNFKEQ in the germline V gene. The CDR3, as DNA: TGTGCCAGCAGCCAAGGACTCAGCGGAGGGACCCAGTACTTC. Protein sequence: CASSQGLSGGTQYF.

The genes are TRBV18 and TRBJ2-1; possibly TRBD2 for D (5 bases). There are 16 residues in the CDR3. The V and J ends lost 2 bases and 0 bases respectively, with 11 bases between them. The germline V gene has CDR1 KGHSH and CDR2 LQKENI. CDR3 sequence: CASSPREGSSYNEQFF. In DNA, the CDR3 is TGTGCCAGCTCACCAAGAGAAGGGAGCTCCTACAATGAGCAGTTCTTC.

This chain uses TRBV5-6 with TRBJ1-2; possibly TRBD1 for D (6 bases). Germline CDR1 and CDR2: SGHDT and YYEEEE. The CDR3 sequence is 16 residues long. V was pared by 3 bases and J by 5 bases, with 20 bases between. The CDR3 spells CASSSIDWTADYGYTF. The CDR3 DNA follows: TGTGCCAGCAGCTCTATTGATTGGACAGCTGATTATGGCTACACCTTC.

The chain uses TRBV11-2 and TRBJ2-7, with 11 bases that match TRBD2. Germline trimming cut 4 bases from V and 4 bases from J; bases unmatched to any gene: 6. Germline-derived CDR1 and CDR2 are SGHAT and FQNNGV. The CDR3 consists of 15 residues. CDR3 in DNA: TGTGCCAGCAGCTCGGGACTAGCGGACGGATACGAGCAGTACTTC. It translates to CASSSGLADGYEQYF.

CDR3 bases: TGTGCCAGCAGTGAACTTGTGAGGACAGTTTATGGCTACACCTTC. The encoded protein is CASSELVRTVYGYTF. The V gene is TRBV2, the J gene TRBJ1-2, with D maybe TRBD1 (6 bases). The V end was cut by 2 bases, the J end by 5 bases, with 15 bases between. This CDR3 spans 15 amino acids. Germline assignment: CDR1 SNHLY and CDR2 FYNNEI. The full variable domain, its missing parts supplied by reference TRBV2 and TRBJ1-2, is EPEVTQTPSHQVTQMGQEVILRCVPISNHLYFYWYRQILGQKVEFLVSFYNNEISEKSEIFDDQFSVERPDGSNFTLKIRSTKLEDSAMYFCASSELVRTVYGYTFGSGTRLTVV.

The V call is TRBV6-5, the J call TRBJ2-7; 7 nucleotides match TRBD1. V shed 6 bases, J shed 1 base, and the junction held 3 bases outside the gene matches. CDR1 is MNHEY, CDR2 SVGAGI, per germline. The CDR3 runs 13 residues. The CDR3 bases are TGTGCCAGCAGGCGACAGGGTTCCTACGAGCAGTACTTC. This codes for CASRRQGSYEQYF.

This clone was seen a single time. The chain couples TRBV30 to TRBJ1-2; 7 bases align to TRBD1. The germline gives CDR1 GTSNPN, CDR2 SVGIG (reference sequence). This CDR3 has 14 amino acids. Trimming at V came to 1 base and at J to 8 bases, leaving 10 bases not matched to a gene. The CDR3 loop is CAWSDPDRAEGYTF. CDR3 bases: TGTGCCTGGAGTGACCCTGACAGGGCGGAAGGCTACACCTTC.

The rearrangement links TRBV4-2 to TRBJ2-1; 10 bases match TRBD2. In germline, CDR1 is LGHNA, CDR2 YNFKEQ. The trim removed 0 bases at V and 0 bases at J, leaving 5 bases unmatched. CDR3 length: 18 residues. CDR3 in DNA: TGTGCCAGCAGCCAAGAACCAATAGCGGGGGGCTCCTACAATGAGCAGTTCTTC. This encodes CASSQEPIAGGSYNEQFF.

The CDR3 sequence is CASSEMGGGAYEQYF. In DNA, the CDR3 is TGTGCCAGCAGTGAAATGGGCGGGGGGGCTTACGAGCAGTACTTC. The chain is built from TRBV2 and TRBJ2-7; 9 bases are a match to TRBD2. Germline CDR1 and CDR2: SNHLY and FYNNEI. The trim removed 2 bases at V and 4 bases at J, leaving 6 bases unmatched. CDR3 length: 15 residues.

This sequence joins TRBV6-1 and TRBJ2-5; a possible D gene is TRBD2 (5 bases). V lost 7 bases and J 0 bases, leaving 15 bases between the germline ends. Germline loops: CDR1 MNHNS, CDR2 SASEGT. The CDR3 sequence is 15 residues long. The CDR3 here is CASMEDFSYQETQYF. In DNA, the CDR3 is TGTGCCAGCATGGAGGACTTCTCGTACCAAGAGACCCAGTACTTC.

This chain uses TRBV5-1 with TRBJ2-5; 10 nucleotides align to TRBD2. This CDR3 region has 16 residues. The germline V gene has CDR1 SGHRS and CDR2 YFSETQ. The trim removed 0 bases at V and 2 bases at J, leaving 4 bases unmatched. The CDR3: CASSLAIAGGQETQYF. CDR3 DNA: TGCGCCAGCAGCTTGGCGATAGCGGGGGGACAAGAGACCCAGTACTTC.

The J gene is TRBJ1-1, the V gene TRBV5-1; 8 bases are a match to TRBD1. In germline, CDR1 is SGHRS, CDR2 YFSETQ. V lost 4 bases to trimming and J lost 4 bases; unmatched junction nucleotides: 6. The CDR3 consists of 14 residues. This CDR3 reads CASSVQGGSTEAFF. The CDR3 nucleotides read TGCGCCAGCAGCGTACAGGGGGGGTCCACTGAAGCTTTCTTT.

This clone was detected a few times. The rearrangement uses TRBV5-1 and TRBJ1-2; tentatively, D is TRBD1 (5 bases). This CDR3 contains 15 residues. Germline V CDR1 and CDR2: SGHRS, YFSETQ. Trimming left V 2 bases short and J 6 bases short, with 17 bases between. CDR3 region: CASSLNEAGSHGYTF. In DNA form, the CDR3 reads TGCGCCAGCAGCTTAAATGAGGCAGGGTCCCATGGCTACACCTTC.

Comment on this clone: Other DNA sequences from this sample encode an identical CDR3 as well. V and J are TRBV5-1 and TRBJ2-7, with a possible D match to TRBD1 (6 bases). The V and J ends lost 3 bases and 5 bases respectively, with 9 bases between them. Germline CDR1 reads SGHRS; CDR2 reads YFSETQ. The length of the CDR3 is 12 residues. This CDR3 reads CASSSQGNEQYF. The CDR3 DNA reads TGCGCCAGCAGCTCCCAGGGGAACGAGCAGTACTTC.